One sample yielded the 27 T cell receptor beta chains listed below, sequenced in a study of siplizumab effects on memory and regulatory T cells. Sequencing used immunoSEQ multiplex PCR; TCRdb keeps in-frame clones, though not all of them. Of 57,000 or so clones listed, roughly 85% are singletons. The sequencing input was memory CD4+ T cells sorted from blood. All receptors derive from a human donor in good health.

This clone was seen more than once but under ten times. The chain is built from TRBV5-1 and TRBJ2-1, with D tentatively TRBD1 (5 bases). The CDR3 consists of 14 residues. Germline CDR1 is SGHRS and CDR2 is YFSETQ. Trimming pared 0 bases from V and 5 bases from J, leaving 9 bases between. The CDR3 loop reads CASSLGADNNEQFF. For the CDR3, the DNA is TGCGCCAGCAGCTTGGGGGCGGACAACAATGAGCAGTTCTTC.

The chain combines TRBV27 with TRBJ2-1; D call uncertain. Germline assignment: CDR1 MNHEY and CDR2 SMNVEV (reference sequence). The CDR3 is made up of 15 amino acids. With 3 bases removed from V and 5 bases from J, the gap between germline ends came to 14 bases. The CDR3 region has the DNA TGTGCCAGCAGTTTGAGTTCTAGATGGGACAATGAGCAGTTCTTC. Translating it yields CASSLSSRWDNEQFF.

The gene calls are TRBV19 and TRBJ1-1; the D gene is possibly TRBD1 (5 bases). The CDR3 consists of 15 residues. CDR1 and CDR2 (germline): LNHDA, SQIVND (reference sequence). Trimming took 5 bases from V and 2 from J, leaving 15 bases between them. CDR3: CASSPRSTANTEAFF. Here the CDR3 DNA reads TGTGCCAGTAGTCCCCGGTCGACAGCTAACACTGAAGCTTTCTTT.

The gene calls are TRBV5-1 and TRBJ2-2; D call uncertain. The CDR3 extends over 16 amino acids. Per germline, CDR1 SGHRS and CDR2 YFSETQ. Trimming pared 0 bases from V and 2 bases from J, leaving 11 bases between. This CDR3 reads CASSLEWASNTGELFF. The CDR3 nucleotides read TGCGCCAGCAGCTTGGAATGGGCTTCCAACACCGGGGAGCTGTTTTTT.

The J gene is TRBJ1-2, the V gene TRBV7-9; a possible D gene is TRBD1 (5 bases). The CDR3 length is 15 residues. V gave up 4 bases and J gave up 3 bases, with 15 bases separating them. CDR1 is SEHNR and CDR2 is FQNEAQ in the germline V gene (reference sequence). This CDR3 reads CASSYGGTAYYGYTF. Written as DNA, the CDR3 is TGTGCCAGCAGCTACGGAGGGACGGCCTACTATGGCTACACCTTC.

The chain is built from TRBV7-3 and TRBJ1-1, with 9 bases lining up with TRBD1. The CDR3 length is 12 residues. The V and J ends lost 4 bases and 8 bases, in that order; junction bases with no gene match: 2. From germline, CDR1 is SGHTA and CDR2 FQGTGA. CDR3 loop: CASSSDRGEAFF. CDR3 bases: TGTGCCAGCAGCTCGGACAGGGGCGAAGCTTTCTTT. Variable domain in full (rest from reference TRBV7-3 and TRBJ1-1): GAGVSQTPSNKVTEKGKYVELRCDPISGHTALYWYRQSLGQGPEFLIYFQGTGAADDSGLPNDRFFAVRPEGSVSTLKIQRTERGDSAVYLCASSSDRGEAFFGQGTRLTVV.

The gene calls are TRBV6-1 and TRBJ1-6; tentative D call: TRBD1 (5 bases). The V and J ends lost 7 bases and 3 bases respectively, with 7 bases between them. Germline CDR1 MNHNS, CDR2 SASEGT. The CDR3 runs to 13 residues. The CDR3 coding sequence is TGTGCCAGCACCAGGGACTATAATTCACCCCTCCACTTT. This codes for CASTRDYNSPLHF.

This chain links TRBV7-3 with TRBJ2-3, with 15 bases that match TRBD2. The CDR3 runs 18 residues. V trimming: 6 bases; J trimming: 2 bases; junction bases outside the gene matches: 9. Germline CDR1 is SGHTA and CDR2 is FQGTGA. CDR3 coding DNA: TGTGCCAGCAGATCGGGGACTAGCGGGGGGCCATACACAGATACGCAGTATTTT. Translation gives CASRSGTSGGPYTDTQYF.

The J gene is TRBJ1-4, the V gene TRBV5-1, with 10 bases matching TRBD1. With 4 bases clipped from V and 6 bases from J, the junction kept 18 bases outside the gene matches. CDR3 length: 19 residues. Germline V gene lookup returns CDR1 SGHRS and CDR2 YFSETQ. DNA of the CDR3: TGCGCCAGCAGCCCTTGGGGGATCGGGACAGGGGAAGAGGATGAAAAACTGTTTTTT. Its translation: CASSPWGIGTGEEDEKLFF.

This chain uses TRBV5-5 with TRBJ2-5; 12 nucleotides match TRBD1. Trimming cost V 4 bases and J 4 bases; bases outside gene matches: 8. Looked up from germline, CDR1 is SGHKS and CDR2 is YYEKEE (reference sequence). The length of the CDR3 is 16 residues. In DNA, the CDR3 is TGTGCCAGCAGCGACCGGGACAGGGGGCGTGGAGAGACCCAGTACTTC. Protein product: CASSDRDRGRGETQYF.

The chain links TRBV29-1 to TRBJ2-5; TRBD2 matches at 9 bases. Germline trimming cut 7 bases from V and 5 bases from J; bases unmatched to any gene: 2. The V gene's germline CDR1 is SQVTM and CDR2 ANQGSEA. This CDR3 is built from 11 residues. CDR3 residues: CSAGLAETQYF. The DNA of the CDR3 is TGCAGCGCCGGACTAGCGGAGACCCAGTACTTC.

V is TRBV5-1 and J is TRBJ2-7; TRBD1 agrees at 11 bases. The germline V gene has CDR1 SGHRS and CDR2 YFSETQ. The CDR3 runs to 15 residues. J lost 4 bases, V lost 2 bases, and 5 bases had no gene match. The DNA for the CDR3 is TGCGCCAGCAGCTTCGGACAGGGGGCGAGGTACGAGCAGTACTTC. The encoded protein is CASSFGQGARYEQYF.

For the CDR3, the DNA is TGCGCCAGCAGCAAGGGACAGGCTAACTATGGCTACACCTTC. Translated, it gives CASSKGQANYGYTF. This chain connects TRBV5-1 to TRBJ1-2; TRBD1 agrees at 8 bases. The CDR3 has 14 residues. Germline values: CDR1 SGHRS, CDR2 YFSETQ. V lost 4 bases and J lost 0; bases outside the gene matches: 2.

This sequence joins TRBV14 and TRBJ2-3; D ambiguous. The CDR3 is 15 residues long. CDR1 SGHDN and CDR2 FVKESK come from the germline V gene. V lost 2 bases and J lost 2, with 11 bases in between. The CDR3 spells CASSQSLLLTDTQYF. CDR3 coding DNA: TGTGCCAGCAGCCAATCGTTGCTCCTCACAGATACGCAGTATTTT.

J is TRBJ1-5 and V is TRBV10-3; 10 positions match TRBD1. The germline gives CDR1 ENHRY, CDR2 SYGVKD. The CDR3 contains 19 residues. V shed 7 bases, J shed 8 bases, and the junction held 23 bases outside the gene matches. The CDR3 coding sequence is TGTGCCATCACCCTGAAACCACCGGGACAGGGGATTCGTCGGGAGCCCCAGCATTTT. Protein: CAITLKPPGQGIRREPQHF.

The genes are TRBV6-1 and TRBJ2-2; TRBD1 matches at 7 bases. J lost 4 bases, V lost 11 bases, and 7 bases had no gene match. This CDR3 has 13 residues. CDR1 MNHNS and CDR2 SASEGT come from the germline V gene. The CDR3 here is CAGDRVGTGELFF. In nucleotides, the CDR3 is TGTGCCGGAGACAGGGTTGGCACCGGGGAGCTGTTTTTT.

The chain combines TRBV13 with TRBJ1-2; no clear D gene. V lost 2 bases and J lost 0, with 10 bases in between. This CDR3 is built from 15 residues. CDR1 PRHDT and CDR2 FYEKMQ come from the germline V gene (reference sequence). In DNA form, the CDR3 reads TGTGCCAGCAGCTTAAAGACACCTCCTAACTATGGCTACACCTTC. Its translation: CASSLKTPPNYGYTF.

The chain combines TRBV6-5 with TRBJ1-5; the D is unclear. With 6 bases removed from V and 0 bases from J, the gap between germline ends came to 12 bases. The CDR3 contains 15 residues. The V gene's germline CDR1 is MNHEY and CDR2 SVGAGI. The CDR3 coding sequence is TGTGCCAGCAGGCCCCTGATGAATAGCAATCAGCCCCAGCATTTT. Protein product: CASRPLMNSNQPQHF.

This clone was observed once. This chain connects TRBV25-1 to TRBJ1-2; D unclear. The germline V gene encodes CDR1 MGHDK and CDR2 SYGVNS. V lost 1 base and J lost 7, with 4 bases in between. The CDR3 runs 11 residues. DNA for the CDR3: TGTGCCAGCAGTGAATTAAGTGGCTACACCTTC. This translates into CASSELSGYTF.

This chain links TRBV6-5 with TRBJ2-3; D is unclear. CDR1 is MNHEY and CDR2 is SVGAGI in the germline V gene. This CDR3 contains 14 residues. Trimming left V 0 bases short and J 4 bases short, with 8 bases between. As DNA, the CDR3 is TGTGCCAGCAGTTACTCTACATCCTCAGATACGCAGTATTTT. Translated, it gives CASSYSTSSDTQYF.

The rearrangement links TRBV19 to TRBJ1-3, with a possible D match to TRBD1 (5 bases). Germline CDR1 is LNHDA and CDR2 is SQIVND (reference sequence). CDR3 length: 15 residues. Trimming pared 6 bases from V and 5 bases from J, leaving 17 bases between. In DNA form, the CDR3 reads TGTGCCAGTAGCATCGAGGACGGACACAGAAACACCATATATTTT. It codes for CASSIEDGHRNTIYF.

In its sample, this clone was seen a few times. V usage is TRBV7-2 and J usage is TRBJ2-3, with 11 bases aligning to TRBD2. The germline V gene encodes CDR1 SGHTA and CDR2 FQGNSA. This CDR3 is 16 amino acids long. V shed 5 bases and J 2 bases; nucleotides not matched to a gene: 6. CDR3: CASSLLAGVSTDTQYF. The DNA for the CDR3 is TGTGCCAGCAGCCTACTAGCGGGGGTTTCCACAGATACGCAGTATTTT. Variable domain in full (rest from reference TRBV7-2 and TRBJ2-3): GAGVSQSPSNKVTEKGKDVELRCDPISGHTALYWYRQSLGQGLEFLIYFQGNSAPDKSGLPSDRFSAERTGGSVSTLTIQRTQQEDSAVYLCASSLLAGVSTDTQYFGPGTRLTVL.

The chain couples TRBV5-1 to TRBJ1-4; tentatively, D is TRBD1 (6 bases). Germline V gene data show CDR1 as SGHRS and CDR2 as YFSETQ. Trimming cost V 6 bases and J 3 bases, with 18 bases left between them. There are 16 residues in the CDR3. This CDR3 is CASTERGRRANEKLFF. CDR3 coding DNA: TGCGCCAGCACCGAAAGGGGGAGGAGGGCTAATGAAAAACTGTTTTTT.

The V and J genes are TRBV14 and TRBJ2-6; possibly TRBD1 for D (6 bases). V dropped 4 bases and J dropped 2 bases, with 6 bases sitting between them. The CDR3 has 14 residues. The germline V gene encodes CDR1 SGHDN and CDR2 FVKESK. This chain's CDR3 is CASSRTAGANVLTF. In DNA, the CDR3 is TGTGCCAGCAGCCGGACAGCTGGGGCCAACGTCCTGACTTTC.

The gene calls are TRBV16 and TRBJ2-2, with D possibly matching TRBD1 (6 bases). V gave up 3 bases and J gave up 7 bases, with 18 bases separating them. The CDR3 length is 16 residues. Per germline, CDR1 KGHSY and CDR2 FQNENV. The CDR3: CASSHLDRQAGGELFF. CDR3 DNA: TGTGCCAGCAGCCACCTCGACCGACAGGCGGGCGGGGAGCTGTTTTTT.

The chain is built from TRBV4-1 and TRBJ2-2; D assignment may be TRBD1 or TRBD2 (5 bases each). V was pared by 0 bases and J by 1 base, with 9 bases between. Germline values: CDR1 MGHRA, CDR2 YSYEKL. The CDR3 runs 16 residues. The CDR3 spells CASSQDPGRNTGELFF. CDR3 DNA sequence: TGCGCCAGCAGCCAAGATCCAGGGAGGAACACCGGGGAGCTGTTTTTT.

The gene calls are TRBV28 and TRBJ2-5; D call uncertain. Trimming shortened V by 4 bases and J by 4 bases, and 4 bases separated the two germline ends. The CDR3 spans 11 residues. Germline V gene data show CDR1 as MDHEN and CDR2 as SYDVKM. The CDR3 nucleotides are TGTGCCAGCAGTTCCGTAGAGACCCAGTACTTC. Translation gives CASSSVETQYF.